This T cell receptor beta chain stems from a study of shared clonotypes between healthy human individuals. Study as a whole: Per-donor plates numbered three CD4 naive, three CD4 memory, two CD8 naive and one CD8 memory. Study-wide results and caveats: Blood was the sole source, and tissue repertoires probably differ.

Deep was the level used in running the assay. Each replicate PCR on the sorted subsets used 200 to 250 ng DNA (approximately 33,000 T cell genomes). Data came from immunoSEQ multiplex PCR; TCRdb stores just in-frame clones and leaves some out. The sample has about 110,000 clones; roughly 70% are singletons. For this clone: What it binds is unknown.

Germline lookup yields CDR1 MNHEY and CDR2 SMNVEV (reference sequence). The CDR3 has 14 amino acids. The V end was cut by 4 bases, the J end by 2 bases, with 6 bases between. Sequencing used memory CD8+ T cells sorted from blood. Specified subset: CD45RO+ cells pooled with CCR7-negative TemRA cells. J is TRBJ2-6 and V is TRBV27; possibly TRBD1 for D (5 bases). This clonotype was obtained from a woman aged 30 to 39 in good health. The DNA of the CDR3 is TGTGCCAGCAGTTCAGGGCCTGGGGCCAACGTCCTGACTTTC. This encodes CASSSGPGANVLTF.